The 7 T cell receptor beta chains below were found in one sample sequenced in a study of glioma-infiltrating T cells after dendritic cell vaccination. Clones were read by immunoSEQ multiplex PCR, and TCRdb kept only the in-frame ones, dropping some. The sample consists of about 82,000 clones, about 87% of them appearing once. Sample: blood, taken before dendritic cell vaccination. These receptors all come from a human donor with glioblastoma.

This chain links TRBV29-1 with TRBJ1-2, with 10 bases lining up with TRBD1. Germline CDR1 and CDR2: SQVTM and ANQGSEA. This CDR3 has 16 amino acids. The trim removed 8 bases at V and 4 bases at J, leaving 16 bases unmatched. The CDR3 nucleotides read TGCAGCCCAACCTCGGGGACAGGGGATTTCGGCTATGGCTACACCTTC. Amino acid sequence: CSPTSGTGDFGYGYTF.

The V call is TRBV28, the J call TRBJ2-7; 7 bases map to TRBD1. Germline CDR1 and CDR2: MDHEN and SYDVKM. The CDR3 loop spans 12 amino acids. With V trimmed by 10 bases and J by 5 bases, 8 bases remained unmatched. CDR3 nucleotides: TGTGCCACCCTAGGGGGCTTTGACGAGCAGTACTTC. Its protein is CATLGGFDEQYF.

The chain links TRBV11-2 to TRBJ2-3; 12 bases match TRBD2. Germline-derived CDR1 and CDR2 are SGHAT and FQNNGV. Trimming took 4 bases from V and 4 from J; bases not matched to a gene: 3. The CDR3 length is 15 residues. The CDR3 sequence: CASSSSGGASDTQYF. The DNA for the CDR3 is TGTGCCAGCAGCTCTAGCGGGGGGGCCTCAGATACGCAGTATTTT.

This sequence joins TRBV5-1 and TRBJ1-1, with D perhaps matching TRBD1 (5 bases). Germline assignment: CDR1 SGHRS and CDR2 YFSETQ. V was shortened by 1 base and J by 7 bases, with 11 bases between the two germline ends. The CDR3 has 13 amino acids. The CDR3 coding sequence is TGCGCCAGCAGCTTGTCCGGACACCGTGAAGCTTTCTTT. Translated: CASSLSGHREAFF. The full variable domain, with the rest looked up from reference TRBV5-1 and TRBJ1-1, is KAGVTQTPRYLIKTRGQQVTLSCSPISGHRSVSWYQQTPGQGLQFLFEYFSETQRNKGNFPGRFSGRQFSNSRSEMNVSTLELGDSALYLCASSLSGHREAFFGQGTRLTVV.

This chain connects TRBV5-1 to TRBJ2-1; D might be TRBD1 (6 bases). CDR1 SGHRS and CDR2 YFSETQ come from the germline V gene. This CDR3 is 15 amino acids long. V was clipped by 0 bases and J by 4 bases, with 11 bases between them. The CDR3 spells CASSLDRADYNEQFF. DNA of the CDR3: TGCGCCAGCAGCTTGGACAGGGCGGATTACAATGAGCAGTTCTTC.

The CDR3: CASSLVGQGASYEQYF. CDR3 bases: TGCGCCAGCAGCTTGGTGGGGCAGGGGGCCTCCTACGAGCAGTACTTC. V usage is TRBV5-1 and J usage is TRBJ2-7; 8 bases map to TRBD1. Per germline, CDR1 SGHRS and CDR2 YFSETQ. The CDR3 is made up of 16 amino acids. Trimming at V came to 0 bases and at J to 0 bases, leaving 5 bases not matched to a gene.

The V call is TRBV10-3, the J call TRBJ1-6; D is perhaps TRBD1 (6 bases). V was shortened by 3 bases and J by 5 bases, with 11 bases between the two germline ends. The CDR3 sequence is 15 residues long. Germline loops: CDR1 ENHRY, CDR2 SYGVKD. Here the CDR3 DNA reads TGTGCCATCAGTGAAGGGGGGGCTAATAATTCACCCCTCCACTTT. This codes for CAISEGGANNSPLHF.